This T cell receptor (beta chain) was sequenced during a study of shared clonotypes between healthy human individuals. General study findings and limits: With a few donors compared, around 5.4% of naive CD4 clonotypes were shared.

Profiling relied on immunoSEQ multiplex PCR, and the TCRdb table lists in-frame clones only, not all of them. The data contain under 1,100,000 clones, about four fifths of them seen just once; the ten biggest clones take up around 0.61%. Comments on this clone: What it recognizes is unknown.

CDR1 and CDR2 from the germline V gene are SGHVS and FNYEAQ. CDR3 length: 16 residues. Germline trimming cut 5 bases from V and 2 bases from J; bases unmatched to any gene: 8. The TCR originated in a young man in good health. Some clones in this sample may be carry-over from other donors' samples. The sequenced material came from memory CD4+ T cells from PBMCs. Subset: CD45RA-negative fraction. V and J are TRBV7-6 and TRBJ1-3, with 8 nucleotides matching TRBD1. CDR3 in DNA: TGTGCCAGCAGCCCGACAGGGGCGGGAGCTGGAAACACCATATATTTT. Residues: CASSPTGAGAGNTIYF.